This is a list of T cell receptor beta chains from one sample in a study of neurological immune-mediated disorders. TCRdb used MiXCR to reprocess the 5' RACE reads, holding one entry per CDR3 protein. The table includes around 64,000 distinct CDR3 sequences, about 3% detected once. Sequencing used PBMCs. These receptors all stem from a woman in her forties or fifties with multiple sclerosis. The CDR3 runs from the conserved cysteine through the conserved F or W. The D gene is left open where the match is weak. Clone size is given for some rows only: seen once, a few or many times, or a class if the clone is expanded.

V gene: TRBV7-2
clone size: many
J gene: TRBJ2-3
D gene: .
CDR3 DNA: TGTGCCTCGAGTACTAGCACAGATACGCAGTATTTT
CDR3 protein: CASSTSTDTQYF

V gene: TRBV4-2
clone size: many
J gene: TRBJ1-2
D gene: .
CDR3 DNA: TGTGCCAGCAGCCAAGAGAGTACTAGTAATGGCTACACCTTC
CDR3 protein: CASSQESTSNGYTF

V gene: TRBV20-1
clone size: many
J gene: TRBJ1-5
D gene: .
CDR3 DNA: TGCAGTGCTACCAGGAGCCTGAATCAGCCCCAGCATTTT
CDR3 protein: CSATRSLNQPQHF

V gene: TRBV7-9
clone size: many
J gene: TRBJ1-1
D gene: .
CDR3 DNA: TGTGCCAGCAGCGGGAAGAACACTGAAGCTTTCTTT
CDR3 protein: CASSGKNTEAFF

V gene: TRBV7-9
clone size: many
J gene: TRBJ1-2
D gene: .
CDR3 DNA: TGTGCCAGCAGCTTACCGTCGCAGGTCGGCTACACCTTC
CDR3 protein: CASSLPSQVGYTF

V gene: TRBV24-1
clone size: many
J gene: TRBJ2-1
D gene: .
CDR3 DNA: TGTGCCACCAGTGACCAATTCCCATCCGGGACGTTCGGACACAATGAGCAGTTCTTC
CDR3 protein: CATSDQFPSGTFGHNEQFF

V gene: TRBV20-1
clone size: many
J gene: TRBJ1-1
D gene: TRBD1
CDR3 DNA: TGCAGTGCTACACGCACAGGGGGTCTGAACACTGAAGCTTTCTTT
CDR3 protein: CSATRTGGLNTEAFF

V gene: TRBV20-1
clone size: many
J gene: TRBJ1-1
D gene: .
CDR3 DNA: TGCAGTGCTGCAGGGCTCAACACTGAAGCTTTCTTT
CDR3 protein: CSAAGLNTEAFF

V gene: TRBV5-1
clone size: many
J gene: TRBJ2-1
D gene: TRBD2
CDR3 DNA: TGCGCCAGCAGCGGTATAGCGGGGCCCTACAATGAGCAGTTCTTC
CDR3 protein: CASSGIAGPYNEQFF

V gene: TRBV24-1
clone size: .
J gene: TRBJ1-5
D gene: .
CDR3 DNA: TGTGCCACCAGTGACCGTCGGCCAGGCCCCCAGCATTTT
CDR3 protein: CATSDRRPGPQHF

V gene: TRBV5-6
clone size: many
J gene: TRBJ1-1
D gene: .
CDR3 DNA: TGTGCCAGCAGCCCGAGGTGGGGCACTGAAGCTTTCTTT
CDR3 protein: CASSPRWGTEAFF

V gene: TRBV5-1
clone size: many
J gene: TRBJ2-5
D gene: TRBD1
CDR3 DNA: TGCGCCAGCAGCTTGGAAGGGACAGTGAGGACCCAGTACTTC
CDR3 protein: CASSLEGTVRTQYF

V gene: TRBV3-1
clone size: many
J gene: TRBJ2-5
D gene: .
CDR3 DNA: TGTGCCAGCAGCCAAGTTCCTAAGACCCAGTACTTC
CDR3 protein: CASSQVPKTQYF

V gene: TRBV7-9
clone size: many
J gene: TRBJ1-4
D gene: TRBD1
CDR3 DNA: TGTGCCAGCAGCCGACACAGGGGGCAGGTTTCAACTAATGAAAAACTGTTTTTT
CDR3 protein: CASSRHRGQVSTNEKLFF

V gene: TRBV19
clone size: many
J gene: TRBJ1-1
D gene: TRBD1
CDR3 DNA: TGTGCCAGTACTCCCCGTACAGGGGTAGCGGAAGCTTTCTTT
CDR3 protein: CASTPRTGVAEAFF

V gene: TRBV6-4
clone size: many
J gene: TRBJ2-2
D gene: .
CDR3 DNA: TGTGCCAGCAGTGACGGGGACAACACCGGGGAGCTGTTTTTT
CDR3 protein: CASSDGDNTGELFF

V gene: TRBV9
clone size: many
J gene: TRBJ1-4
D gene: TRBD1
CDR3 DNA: TGTGCCAGCAGCGTGCGGGACAGGGAGGATGAAAAACTGTTTTTT
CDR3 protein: CASSVRDREDEKLFF

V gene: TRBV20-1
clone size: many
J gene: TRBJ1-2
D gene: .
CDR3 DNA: TGCAGTGCTAGAGATTTGGGCTGGTCGGTAGGCTATGGCTACACCTTC
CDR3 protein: CSARDLGWSVGYGYTF

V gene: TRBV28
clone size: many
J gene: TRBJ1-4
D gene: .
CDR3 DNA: TGTGCCAGCAGCCCAAGCGACCCGAGTGGAACTAATGAAAAACTGTTTTTT
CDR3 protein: CASSPSDPSGTNEKLFF

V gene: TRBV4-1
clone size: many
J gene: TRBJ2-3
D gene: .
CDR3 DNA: TGCGCCAGCAGACCTTTGAGGGGTCGTCGGGGCACAGATACGCAGTATTTT
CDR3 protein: CASRPLRGRRGTDTQYF

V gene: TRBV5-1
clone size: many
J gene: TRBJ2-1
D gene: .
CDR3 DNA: TGCGCCAGCAGCCTCATCCGGCGGAGTGAGCAGTTCTTC
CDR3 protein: CASSLIRRSEQFF

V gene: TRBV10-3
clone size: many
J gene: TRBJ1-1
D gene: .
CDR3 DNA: TGTGCCATCAGGAACAGGGATACTGAAGCTTTCTTT
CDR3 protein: CAIRNRDTEAFF

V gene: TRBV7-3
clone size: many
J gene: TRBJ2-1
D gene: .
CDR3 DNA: TGTGCCAGCAGCTTCCGCGGCACCTCCTACAATGAGCAGTTCTTC
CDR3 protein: CASSFRGTSYNEQFF

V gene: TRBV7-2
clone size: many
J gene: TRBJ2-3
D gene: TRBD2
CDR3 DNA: TGTGCCAGCAGCTTAGGGAGCGGGGCCCTTGGGAATACGCAGTATTTT
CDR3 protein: CASSLGSGALGNTQYF

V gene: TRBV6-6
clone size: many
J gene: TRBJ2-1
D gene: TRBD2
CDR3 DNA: TGTGCCAGCAGTCCCCTCTCCGGGCGCGGGAGAGCGAGTGAGCAGTTCTTC
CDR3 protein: CASSPLSGRGRASEQFF

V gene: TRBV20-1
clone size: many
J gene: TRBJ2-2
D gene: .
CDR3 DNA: TGCAGTGCCCGGCGGACGGTTTCGACCACCGGGGAGCTGTTTTTT
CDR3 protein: CSARRTVSTTGELFF

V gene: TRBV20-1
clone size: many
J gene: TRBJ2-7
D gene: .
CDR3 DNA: TGCAGTGTCTTCCGAGGGGGCGAGCAGTACTTC
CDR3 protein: CSVFRGGEQYF

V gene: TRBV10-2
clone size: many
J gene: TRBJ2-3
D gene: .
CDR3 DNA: TGCGCCAGCAGTGAGAGGGGCGTGGGCACAGATACGCAGTATTTT
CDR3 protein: CASSERGVGTDTQYF

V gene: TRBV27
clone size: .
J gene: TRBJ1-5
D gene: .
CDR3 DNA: TGTGCCAGCAGTTTACTAGGGCAGCCCCAGCATTTT
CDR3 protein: CASSLLGQPQHF

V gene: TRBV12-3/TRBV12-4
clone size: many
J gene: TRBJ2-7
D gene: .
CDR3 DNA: TGTGCCAGCAGTGCGAAGGGGGGTTCGTCCTACGAGCAGTACTTC
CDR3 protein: CASSAKGGSSYEQYF

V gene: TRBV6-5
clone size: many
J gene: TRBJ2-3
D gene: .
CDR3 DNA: TGTGCCAGCAGACTGAATGGGGGCACAGATACGCAGTATTTT
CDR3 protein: CASRLNGGTDTQYF

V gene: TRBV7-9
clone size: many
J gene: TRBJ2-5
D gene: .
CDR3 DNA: TGTGCCAGCAGCTCCCTCGGAATGACCCAGTACTTC
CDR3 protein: CASSSLGMTQYF

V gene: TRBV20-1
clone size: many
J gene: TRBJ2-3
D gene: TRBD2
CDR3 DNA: TGCAGTGCTCCGGGACTAGCGGGAGGAATTGGAACAGATACGCAGTATTTT
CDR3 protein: CSAPGLAGGIGTDTQYF

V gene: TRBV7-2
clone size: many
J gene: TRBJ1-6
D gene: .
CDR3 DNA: TGTGCCAGCAGCCTAGACATTTCTTGGGCGTCACCCCTCCACTTT
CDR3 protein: CASSLDISWASPLHF

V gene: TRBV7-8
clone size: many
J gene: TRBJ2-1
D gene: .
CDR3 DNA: TGTGCCAGCAGCTTCGGCTTGCGGTACAATGAGCAGTTCTTC
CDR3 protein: CASSFGLRYNEQFF

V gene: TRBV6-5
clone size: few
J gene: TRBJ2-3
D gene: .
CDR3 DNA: TGTGCCACCTCCAAGGGGGGGTTAATTAGTACAGATACGCAGTATTTT
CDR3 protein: CATSKGGLISTDTQYF

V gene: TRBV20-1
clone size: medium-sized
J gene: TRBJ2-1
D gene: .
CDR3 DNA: TGCAGTGCTAGAGATCTTCGGGATGAGCAGTTCTTC
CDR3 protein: CSARDLRDEQFF

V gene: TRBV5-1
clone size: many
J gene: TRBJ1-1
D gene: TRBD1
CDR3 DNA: TGCGCCAGCAGCTTGGGGGACAGGGCCCCTGAAGCTTTCTTT
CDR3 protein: CASSLGDRAPEAFF

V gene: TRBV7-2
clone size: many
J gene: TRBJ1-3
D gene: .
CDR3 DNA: TGTGCCAGTCGACAGGATCCCTCTGGAAACACCATATATTTT
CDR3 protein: CASRQDPSGNTIYF

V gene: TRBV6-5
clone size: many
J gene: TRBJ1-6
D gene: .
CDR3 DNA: TGTGCCAGCAGCCGGTCGGGCCACTATAATTCACCCCTCCACTTT
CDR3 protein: CASSRSGHYNSPLHF

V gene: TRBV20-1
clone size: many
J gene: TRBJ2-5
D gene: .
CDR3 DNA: TGCAGTGCCGCGAATGGGGAGACCCAGTACTTC
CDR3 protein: CSAANGETQYF

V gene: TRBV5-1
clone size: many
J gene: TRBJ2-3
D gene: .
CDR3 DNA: TGCGCCAGCAGCTTGGCAGCCTCAGGAGATACGCAGTATTTT
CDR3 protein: CASSLAASGDTQYF

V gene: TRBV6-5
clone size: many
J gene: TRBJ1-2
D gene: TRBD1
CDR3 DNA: TGTGCCAGCAGCCGTTCAGGGGGAAGAGGGTCTTATGGCTACACCTTC
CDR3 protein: CASSRSGGRGSYGYTF

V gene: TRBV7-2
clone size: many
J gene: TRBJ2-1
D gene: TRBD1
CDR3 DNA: TGTGCCAGCAGGTCGCCAGGGGGCTTATACAATGAGCAGTTCTTC
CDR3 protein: CASRSPGGLYNEQFF

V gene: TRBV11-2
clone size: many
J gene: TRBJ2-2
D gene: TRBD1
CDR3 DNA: TGTGCCACCGTCCGAATCGGGACAGCGAACACCGGGGAGCTGTTTTTT
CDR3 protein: CATVRIGTANTGELFF

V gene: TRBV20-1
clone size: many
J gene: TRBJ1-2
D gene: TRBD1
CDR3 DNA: TGCAGTGCTAGAGATAATAGGGGGCAAAACTATGGCTACACCTTC
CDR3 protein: CSARDNRGQNYGYTF

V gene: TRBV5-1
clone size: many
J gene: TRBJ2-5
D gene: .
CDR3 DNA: TGCGCCAGCAGCTTAATGTGGGGAGAGACCCAGTACTTC
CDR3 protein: CASSLMWGETQYF

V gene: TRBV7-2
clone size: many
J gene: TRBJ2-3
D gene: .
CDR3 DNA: TGTGCCAGCAGCCTGGGGTGGTCGGATACGCAGTATTTT
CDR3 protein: CASSLGWSDTQYF